This T cell receptor beta chain appears in the sequencing data of a study of blood T cell repertoires in COVID-19. Some clones are missing from TCRdb's copy, which holds only in-frame ones; the method was immunoSEQ multiplex PCR. The table records about 200,000 clones, around 90% of them present only once. In germline, CDR1 is MNHEY, CDR2 SVGAGI. The V end lost 6 bases, the J end lost 0 bases, and 11 bases lay between the germline ends. The CDR3 sequence is 14 residues long. The chain recombines TRBV6-5 with TRBJ1-1; maybe TRBD1 (5 bases). This TCR was sampled from a man between 40 and 49 years old with acute or convalescent COVID-19. The sequenced sample consisted of peripheral blood. DNA of the CDR3: TGTGCCAGCAGGGTACAGGCCATGAACACTGAAGCTTTCTTT. Amino acids: CASRVQAMNTEAFF.